The 21 T cell receptor beta chains in this list originate from one sample, sequenced in a study of shared clonotypes between healthy human individuals. Assay used: immunoSEQ multiplex PCR; TCRdb lists only in-frame clones, some missing. The repertoire holds 740,000 or so clones, with about 80% as singletons. Source material: memory CD4+ T cells sorted from blood. Subset given: CD45RA-negative fraction. These receptor sequences come from a woman aged 25 to 39 in good health.

This clone was recorded a few times. Other nucleotide sequences in the sample specify the same CDR3. This CDR3 reads CASSVGLAPYEQYF. CDR3 DNA sequence: TGCGCCAGCAGCGTGGGACTAGCGCCCTACGAGCAGTACTTC. V usage is TRBV5-1 and J usage is TRBJ2-7; TRBD2 matches 10 bases. V shed 4 bases and J 2 bases; nucleotides not matched to a gene: 3. The CDR3 consists of 14 residues. Germline V lookup: CDR1 SGHRS, CDR2 YFSETQ.

Regarding this clone: It is unclear where the CDR3 begins or ends on the DNA, so no DNA is shown, and the CDR3 is as TCRdb lists it. The chain uses TRBV11-2 and TRBJ1-2; TRBD1 is the table's D call and was not checked against the DNA. Germline V lookup: CDR1 SGHAT, CDR2 FQNNGV. The CDR3 is 17 amino acids in total, end residues counted. CDR3 loop: CASSLDVRARGLSGYTF.

This rearrangement joins TRBV28 to TRBJ1-1; D is unclear. In germline, CDR1 is MDHEN, CDR2 SYDVKM. The ends were cut back, 7 bases at V and 0 bases at J, with 18 bases in the middle. This CDR3 spans 16 amino acids. The DNA of the CDR3 is TGTGCCAGCAACAAACGAGGGCGGGGTCTGAACACTGAAGCTTTCTTT. Protein product: CASNKRGRGLNTEAFF.

The V and J genes are TRBV28 and TRBJ1-1; D gene ambiguous. CDR1 and CDR2 (germline): MDHEN, SYDVKM. V was pared by 3 bases and J by 0 bases, with 8 bases between. The CDR3 covers 14 residues. CDR3 nucleotides: TGTGCCAGCAGTTTCTTTTTTCTGAACACTGAAGCTTTCTTT. It is translated as CASSFFFLNTEAFF.

Many counts were recorded for this clone. The genes are TRBV28 and TRBJ1-2; TRBD1 is a possible D gene (6 bases). Trimming left V 5 bases short and J 3 bases short, with 19 bases between. The CDR3 runs 16 residues. Looked up from germline, CDR1 is MDHEN and CDR2 is SYDVKM. The CDR3 region has the DNA TGTGCCAGCAGTGATGCGCGTGACAGGAGTTACTATGGCTACACCTTC. It translates to CASSDARDRSYYGYTF.

Only a few counts were recorded for this clone. This chain connects TRBV7-9 to TRBJ2-5; 9 bases agree with TRBD2. J was trimmed by 5 bases and V by 4 bases; bases with no gene match: 8. Germline V lookup: CDR1 SEHNR, CDR2 FQNEAQ (reference sequence). The CDR3 is made up of 15 amino acids. CDR3 protein: CASSSQLAGGETQYF. In nucleotides, the CDR3 is TGTGCCAGCAGCTCGCAACTAGCGGGTGGGGAGACCCAGTACTTC.

A few counts support this clone. The gene calls are TRBV6-1 and TRBJ1-5; D is undetermined. The V end lost 7 bases, the J end lost 0 bases, and 10 bases lay between the germline ends. Germline lookup yields CDR1 MNHNS and CDR2 SASEGT. The CDR3 loop spans 14 amino acids. The CDR3 is CASTGEYSNQPQHF. The CDR3 DNA reads TGTGCCAGCACAGGAGAATATAGCAATCAGCCCCAGCATTTT.

This clone was found many times. The chain carries TRBV21-1 and TRBJ2-7; TRBD1, the table's D call, was not compared with the DNA. TRBV21-1 has pseudogene status. The CDR3 is 15 amino acids. Written as DNA, the CDR3 is TGTGCCAGCACCCAACGGACAGGCAGCTCCTACGAGCAGTACTTC. This codes for CASTQRTGSSYEQYF.

V is TRBV28 and J is TRBJ2-5; no clear D. The CDR3 consists of 12 residues. Looked up from germline, CDR1 is MDHEN and CDR2 is SYDVKM. V lost 0 bases and J lost 2, with 1 base in between. CDR3 bases: TGTGCCAGCAGTTTATGGCAAGAGACCCAGTACTTC. Encoded protein: CASSLWQETQYF. Filled out from reference TRBV28 and TRBJ2-5, the complete variable domain reads DVKVTQSSRYLVKRTGEKVFLECVQDMDHENMFWYRQDPGLGLRLIYFSYDVKMKEKGDIPEGYSVSREKKERFSLILESASTNQTSMYLCASSLWQETQYFGPGTRLLVL.

This chain connects TRBV7-8 to TRBJ2-5, with D unresolved. The CDR3 sequence is 14 residues long. Germline-derived CDR1 and CDR2 are SGHVS and FQNEAQ. V lost 6 bases and J 5 bases, leaving 16 bases between the germline ends. CDR3 DNA: TGTGCCAGCAGATTCCTTAGATCTCATGAGACCCAGTACTTC. This gives the protein CASRFLRSHETQYF.

The chain recombines TRBV6-1 with TRBJ2-6; the D gene is possibly TRBD1 (5 bases). V gave up 2 bases and J gave up 0 bases, with 5 bases separating them. CDR1 is MNHNS, CDR2 SASEGT, per germline. The CDR3 length is 15 residues. CDR3 loop: CASSEQGSGANVLTF. The CDR3 DNA reads TGTGCCAGCAGTGAACAGGGCTCTGGGGCCAACGTCCTGACTTTC.

This sequence joins TRBV29-1 and TRBJ2-1, with 9 bases fitting TRBD2. The CDR3 is 13 amino acids. CDR1 and CDR2 from the germline V gene are SQVTM and ANQGSEA. After removal of 6 bases from V and 9 bases from J, the junction contained 9 bases not matched to a gene. The chain's CDR3 is CSVEREAGGEQFF. The CDR3 region has the DNA TGCAGCGTGGAGCGGGAGGCCGGCGGTGAGCAGTTCTTC.

At least ten counts were recorded for this clone. V usage is TRBV19 and J usage is TRBJ2-6, with TRBD1 as a possible D gene (5 bases). The CDR3 contains 16 residues. Per the germline V gene, CDR1 is LNHDA and CDR2 is SQIVND (reference sequence). V lost 5 bases to trimming and J lost 0 bases, with 11 bases between them. This CDR3 is CASSLTGVSGANVLTF. CDR3 bases: TGTGCCAGTAGTCTCACAGGTGTCTCTGGGGCCAACGTCCTGACTTTC.

The CDR3 protein is CASSGTPASGNTIYF. The CDR3, as DNA: TGTGCCAGCAGTGGTACGCCCGCCTCTGGAAACACCATATATTTT. This chain links TRBV25-1 with TRBJ1-3; D unresolved. The V gene lost 4 bases and the J gene lost 0 bases, with 10 bases spanning the gap. Germline V gene lookup returns CDR1 MGHDK and CDR2 SYGVNS. There are 15 residues in the CDR3.

The genes are TRBV2 and TRBJ2-7, with 10 nucleotides matching TRBD2. After removal of 9 bases from V and 0 bases from J, the junction contained 14 bases not matched to a gene. This CDR3 spans 17 amino acids. From germline, CDR1 is SNHLY and CDR2 FYNNEI. CDR3 region: CASRRLAGAQTSYEQYF. Here the CDR3 DNA reads TGTGCCAGTAGGCGGCTAGCGGGAGCGCAAACCTCCTACGAGCAGTACTTC.

The CDR3 protein is CSVEGQFGQPQHF. The DNA for the CDR3 is TGCAGCGTTGAAGGACAGTTTGGGCAGCCCCAGCATTTT. The V gene is TRBV29-1, the J gene TRBJ1-5; D possibly corresponds to TRBD1 (5 bases). Germline-derived CDR1 and CDR2 are SQVTM and ANQGSEA. V lost 1 base to trimming and J lost 7 bases, with 11 bases between them. The CDR3 has 13 residues.

The CDR3 coding sequence is TGTGCCAGCAGCTTAGTCGCCCTGACTAGCGGTGAGCAGTTCTTC. Protein: CASSLVALTSGEQFF. This chain links TRBV7-2 with TRBJ2-1; 9 nucleotides align to TRBD2. The CDR3 has 15 residues. With 1 base clipped from V and 9 bases from J, the junction kept 7 bases outside the gene matches. Germline CDR1 SGHTA, CDR2 FQGNSA.

With respect to this clone: Other nucleotide sequences in the sample specify the same CDR3. The rearrangement uses TRBV7-9 and TRBJ2-7; no clear D gene. The germline V gene has CDR1 SEHNR and CDR2 FQNEAQ (reference sequence). CDR3 size: 12 residues. V was cut by 0 bases and J by 7 bases, with 7 bases left in between. The CDR3 DNA is TGTGCCAGCAGCTTAGCACCTTATGAGCAGTACTTC. This codes for CASSLAPYEQYF.

About this clone: Other DNA sequences in the sample encode the same CDR3. V usage is TRBV11-3 and J usage is TRBJ2-2, with TRBD1 matching 7 bases. There are 14 residues in the CDR3. After removal of 5 bases from V and 4 bases from J, the junction contained 4 bases not matched to a gene. Germline V CDR1 and CDR2: SGHNT, YENEEA. CDR3 sequence (DNA): TGTGCCAGCAGCGGACAGGCCGGCACCGGGGAGCTGTTTTTT. It specifies CASSGQAGTGELFF.

V is TRBV29-1 and J is TRBJ2-5, with TRBD2 matching over 15 bases. This CDR3 has 15 residues. With V trimmed by 7 bases and J by 4 bases, 7 bases remained unmatched. Germline V lookup: CDR1 SQVTM, CDR2 ANQGSEA. In DNA form, the CDR3 reads TGCAGCGCCCGGACTAGCGGGAGGGGGTCAGAGACCCAGTACTTC. Amino acid sequence: CSARTSGRGSETQYF.

The CDR3: CASSPGQGSYEQYF. In DNA form, the CDR3 reads TGTGCCAGCAGTCCAGGACAGGGCTCCTACGAGCAGTACTTC. The chain uses TRBV28 and TRBJ2-7; 8 nucleotides line up with TRBD1. V was pared by 5 bases and J by 0 bases, with 3 bases of the junction left unmatched. The CDR3 loop spans 14 amino acids. Germline V gives CDR1 MDHEN, CDR2 SYDVKM. Together with reference TRBV28 and TRBJ2-7, the CDR3 gives the full variable domain: DVKVTQSSRYLVKRTGEKVFLECVQDMDHENMFWYRQDPGLGLRLIYFSYDVKMKEKGDIPEGYSVSREKKERFSLILESASTNQTSMYLCASSPGQGSYEQYFGPGTRLTVT.